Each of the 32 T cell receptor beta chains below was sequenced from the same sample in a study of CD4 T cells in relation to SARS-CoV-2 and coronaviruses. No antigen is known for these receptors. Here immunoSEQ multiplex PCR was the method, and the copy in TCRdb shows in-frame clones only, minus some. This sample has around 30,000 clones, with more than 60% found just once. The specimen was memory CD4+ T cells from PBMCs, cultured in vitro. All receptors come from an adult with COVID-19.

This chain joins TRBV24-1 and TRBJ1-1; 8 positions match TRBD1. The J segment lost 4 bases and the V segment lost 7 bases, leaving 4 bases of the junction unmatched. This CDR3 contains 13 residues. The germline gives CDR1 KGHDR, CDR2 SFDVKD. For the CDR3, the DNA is TGTGCCACCAGCTTTCAGGGGGCCACTGAAGCTTTCTTT. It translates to CATSFQGATEAFF.

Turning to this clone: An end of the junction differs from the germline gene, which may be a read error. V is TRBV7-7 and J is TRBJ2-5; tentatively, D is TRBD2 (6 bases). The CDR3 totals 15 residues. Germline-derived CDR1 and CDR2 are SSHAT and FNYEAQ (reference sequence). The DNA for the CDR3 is TGTGCTAGCAGCTTAAGTGCGGGGATTGGAGAGACCCAGTACTTC. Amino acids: CASSLSAGIGETQYF.

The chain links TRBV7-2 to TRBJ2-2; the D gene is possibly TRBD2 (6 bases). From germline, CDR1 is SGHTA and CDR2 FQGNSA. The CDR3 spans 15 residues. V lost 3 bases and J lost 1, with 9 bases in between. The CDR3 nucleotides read TGTGCCAGCAGCTTCCGGGACTTGAACACCGGGGAGCTGTTTTTT. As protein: CASSFRDLNTGELFF.

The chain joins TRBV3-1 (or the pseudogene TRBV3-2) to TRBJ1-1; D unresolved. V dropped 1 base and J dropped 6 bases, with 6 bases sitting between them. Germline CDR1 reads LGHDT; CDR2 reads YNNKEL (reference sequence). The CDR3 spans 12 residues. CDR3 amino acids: CASSQGDSEAFF. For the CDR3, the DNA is TGTGCCAGCAGCCAAGGGGATTCTGAAGCTTTCTTT.

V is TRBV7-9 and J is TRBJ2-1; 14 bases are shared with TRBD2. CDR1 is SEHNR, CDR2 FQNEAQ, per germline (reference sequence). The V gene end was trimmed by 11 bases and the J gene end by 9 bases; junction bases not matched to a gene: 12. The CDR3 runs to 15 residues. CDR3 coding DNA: TGTGCCGGCGATAGACTAGCGGGAGGGCCCAGTGAGCAGTTCTTC. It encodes CAGDRLAGGPSEQFF.

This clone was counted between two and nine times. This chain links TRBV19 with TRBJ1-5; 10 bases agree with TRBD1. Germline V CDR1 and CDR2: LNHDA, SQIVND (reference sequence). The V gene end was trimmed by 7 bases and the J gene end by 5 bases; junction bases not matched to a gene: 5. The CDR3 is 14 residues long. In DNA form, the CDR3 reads TGTGCCAGTAACCCGGGACAGGGGTATCAGCCCCAGCATTTT. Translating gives CASNPGQGYQPQHF.

CDR3 in DNA: TGTGCCAGCAGCCACCGGGAGAAACAGACCCAGTACTTC. This encodes CASSHREKQTQYF. The V call is TRBV7-3, the J call TRBJ2-5; D is perhaps TRBD2 (6 bases). CDR1 and CDR2 from the germline V gene are SGHTA and FQGTGA. The CDR3 is 13 residues long. V was cut by 5 bases and J by 6 bases, with 13 bases left in between.

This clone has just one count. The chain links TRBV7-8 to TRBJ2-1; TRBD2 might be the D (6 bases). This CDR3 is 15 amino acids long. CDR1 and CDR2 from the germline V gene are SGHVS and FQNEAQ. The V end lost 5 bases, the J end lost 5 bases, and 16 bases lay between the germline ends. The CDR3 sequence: CASSVEGSGHNEQFF. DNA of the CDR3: TGTGCCAGCAGCGTAGAGGGTAGCGGACACAATGAGCAGTTCTTC. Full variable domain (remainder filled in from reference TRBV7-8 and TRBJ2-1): GAGVSQSPRYKVAKRGQDVALRCDPISGHVSLFWYQQALGQGPEFLTYFQNEAQLDKSGLPSDRFFAERPEGSVSTLKIQRTQQEDSAVYLCASSVEGSGHNEQFFGPGTRLTVL.

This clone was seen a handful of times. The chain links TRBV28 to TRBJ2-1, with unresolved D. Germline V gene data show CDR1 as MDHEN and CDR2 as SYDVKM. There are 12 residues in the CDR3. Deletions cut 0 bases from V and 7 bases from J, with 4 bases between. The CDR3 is CASSLWGNEQFF. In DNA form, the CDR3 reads TGTGCCAGCAGTTTATGGGGGAATGAGCAGTTCTTC.

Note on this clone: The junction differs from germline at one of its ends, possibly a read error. In nucleotides, the CDR3 is TGTGCTAGCAGCTTAGATGTCGGCAGGGGCCAAGAGACCCAGTACTTC. As protein: CASSLDVGRGQETQYF. The J gene is TRBJ2-5, the V gene TRBV7-7; maybe TRBD1 (6 bases). This CDR3 is 16 amino acids long. The germline gives CDR1 SSHAT, CDR2 FNYEAQ (reference sequence).

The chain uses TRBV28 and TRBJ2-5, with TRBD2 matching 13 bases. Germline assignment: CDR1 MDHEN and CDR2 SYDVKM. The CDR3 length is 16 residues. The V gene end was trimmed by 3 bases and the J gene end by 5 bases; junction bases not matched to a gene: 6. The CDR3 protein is CASSLGLAGNWETQYF. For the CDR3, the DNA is TGTGCCAGCAGTTTGGGACTAGCGGGGAACTGGGAGACCCAGTACTTC.

This chain's CDR3 is CASSQSQGYTQYF. DNA of the CDR3: TGTGCCAGTTCCCAATCACAGGGATATACGCAGTATTTT. The chain employs TRBV2 and TRBJ2-3; D is perhaps TRBD1 (6 bases). Trimming pared 9 bases from V and 7 bases from J, leaving 17 bases between. CDR3 length equals 13 residues. Looked up from germline, CDR1 is SNHLY and CDR2 is FYNNEI.

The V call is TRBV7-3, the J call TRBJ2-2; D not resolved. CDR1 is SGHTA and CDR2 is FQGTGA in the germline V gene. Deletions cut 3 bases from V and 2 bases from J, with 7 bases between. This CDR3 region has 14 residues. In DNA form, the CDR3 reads TGTGCCAGCAGCTTGGTACATAACACCGGGGAGCTGTTTTTT. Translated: CASSLVHNTGELFF.

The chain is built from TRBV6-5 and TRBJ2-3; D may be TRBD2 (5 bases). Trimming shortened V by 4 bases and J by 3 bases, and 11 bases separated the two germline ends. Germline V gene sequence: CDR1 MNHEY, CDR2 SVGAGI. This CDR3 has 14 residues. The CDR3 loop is CASSSRAATDTQYF. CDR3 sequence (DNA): TGTGCCAGCAGTTCACGAGCGGCTACAGATACGCAGTATTTT.

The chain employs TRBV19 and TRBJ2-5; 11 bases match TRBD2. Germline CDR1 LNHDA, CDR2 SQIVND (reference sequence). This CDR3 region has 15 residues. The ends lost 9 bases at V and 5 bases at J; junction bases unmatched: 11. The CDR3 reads CASGGRTSGLETQYF. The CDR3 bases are TGTGCCAGCGGGGGTAGGACTAGCGGGTTGGAGACCCAGTACTTC.

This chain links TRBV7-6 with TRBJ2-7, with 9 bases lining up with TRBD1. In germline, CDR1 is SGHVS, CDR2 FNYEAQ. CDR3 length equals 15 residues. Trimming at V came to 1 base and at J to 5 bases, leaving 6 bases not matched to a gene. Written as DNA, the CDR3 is TGTGCCAGCAGCTTAGGGCCACAGGGGGCCCACGAGCAGTACTTC. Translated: CASSLGPQGAHEQYF.

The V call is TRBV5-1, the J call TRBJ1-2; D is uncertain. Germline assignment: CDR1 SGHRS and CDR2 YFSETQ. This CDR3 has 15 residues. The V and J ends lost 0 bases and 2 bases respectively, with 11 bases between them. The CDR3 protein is CASSLAEGRNYGYTF. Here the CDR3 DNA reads TGCGCCAGCAGCTTGGCCGAGGGAAGAAACTATGGCTACACCTTC.

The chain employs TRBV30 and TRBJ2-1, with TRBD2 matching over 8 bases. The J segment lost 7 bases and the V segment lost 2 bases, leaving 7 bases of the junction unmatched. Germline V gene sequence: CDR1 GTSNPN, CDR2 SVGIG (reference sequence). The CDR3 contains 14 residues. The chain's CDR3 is CAWSWGTSRNEQFF. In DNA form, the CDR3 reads TGTGCCTGGAGTTGGGGGACTAGTAGAAATGAGCAGTTCTTC.

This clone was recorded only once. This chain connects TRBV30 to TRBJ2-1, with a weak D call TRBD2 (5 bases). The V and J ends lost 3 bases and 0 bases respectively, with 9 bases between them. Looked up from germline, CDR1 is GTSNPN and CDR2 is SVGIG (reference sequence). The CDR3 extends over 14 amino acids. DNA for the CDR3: TGTGCCTGGAGGTCACTAGGCTCCTACAATGAGCAGTTCTTC. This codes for CAWRSLGSYNEQFF.

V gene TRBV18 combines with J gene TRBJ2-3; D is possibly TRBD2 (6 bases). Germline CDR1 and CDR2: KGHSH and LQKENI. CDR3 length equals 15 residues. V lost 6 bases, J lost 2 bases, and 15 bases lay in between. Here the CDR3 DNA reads TGTGCCAGCTCCACCGGGCTAGCGCACACAGATACGCAGTATTTT. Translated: CASSTGLAHTDTQYF.

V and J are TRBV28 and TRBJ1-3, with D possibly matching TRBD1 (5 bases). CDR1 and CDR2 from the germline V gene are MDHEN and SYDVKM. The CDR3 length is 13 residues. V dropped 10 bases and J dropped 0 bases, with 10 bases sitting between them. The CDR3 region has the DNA TGTGCCACCGGGGGGGGCTCTGGAAACACCATATATTTT. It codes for CATGGGSGNTIYF.

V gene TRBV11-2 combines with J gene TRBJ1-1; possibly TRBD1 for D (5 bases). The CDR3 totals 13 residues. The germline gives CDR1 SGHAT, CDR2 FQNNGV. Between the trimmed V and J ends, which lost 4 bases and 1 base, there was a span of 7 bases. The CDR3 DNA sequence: TGTGCCAGCAGCTGGGGGAAGAACACTGAAGCTTTCTTT. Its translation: CASSWGKNTEAFF.

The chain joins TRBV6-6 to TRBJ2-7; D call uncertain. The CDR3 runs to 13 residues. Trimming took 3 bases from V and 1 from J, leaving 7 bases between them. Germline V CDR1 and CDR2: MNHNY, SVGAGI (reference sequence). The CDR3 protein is CASSYGESYEQYF. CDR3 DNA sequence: TGTGCCAGCAGTTATGGGGAATCCTACGAGCAGTACTTC.

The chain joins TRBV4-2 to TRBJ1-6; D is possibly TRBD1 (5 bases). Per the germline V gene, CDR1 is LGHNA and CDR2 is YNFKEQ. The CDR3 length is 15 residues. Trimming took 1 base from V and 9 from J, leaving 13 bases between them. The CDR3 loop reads CASSQARGESSPLHF. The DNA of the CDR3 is TGTGCCAGCAGCCAAGCAAGGGGAGAGAGTTCACCCCTCCACTTT.

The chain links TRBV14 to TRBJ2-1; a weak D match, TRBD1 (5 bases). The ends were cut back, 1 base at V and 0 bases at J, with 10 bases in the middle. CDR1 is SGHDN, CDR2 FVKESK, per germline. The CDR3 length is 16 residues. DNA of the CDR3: TGTGCCAGCAGCCAAGCCAGGGTTTTCTCCTACAATGAGCAGTTCTTC. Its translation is CASSQARVFSYNEQFF.

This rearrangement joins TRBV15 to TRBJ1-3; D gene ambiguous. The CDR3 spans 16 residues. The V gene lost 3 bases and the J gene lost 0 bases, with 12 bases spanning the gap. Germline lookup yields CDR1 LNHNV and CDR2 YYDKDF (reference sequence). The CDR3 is CATSSRSGDSGNTIYF. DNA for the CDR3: TGTGCCACCAGCAGCCGCTCAGGAGACTCTGGAAACACCATATATTTT.

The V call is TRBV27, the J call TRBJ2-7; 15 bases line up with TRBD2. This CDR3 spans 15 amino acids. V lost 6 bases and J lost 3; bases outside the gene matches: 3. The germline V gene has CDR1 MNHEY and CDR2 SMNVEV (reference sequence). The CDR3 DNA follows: TGTGCCAGCAGCTTGGGACTAGCGGGAGGCTACGAGCAGTACTTC. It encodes CASSLGLAGGYEQYF.

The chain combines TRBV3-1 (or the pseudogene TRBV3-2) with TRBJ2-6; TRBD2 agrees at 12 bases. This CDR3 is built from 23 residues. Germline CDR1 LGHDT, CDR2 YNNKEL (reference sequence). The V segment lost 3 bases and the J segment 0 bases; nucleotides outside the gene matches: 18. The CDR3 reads CASSHSPRTSGTSRRSGANVLTF. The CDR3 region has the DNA TGTGCCAGCAGCCATAGTCCCCGGACTAGCGGGACGTCCCGTCGCTCTGGGGCCAACGTCCTGACTTTC.

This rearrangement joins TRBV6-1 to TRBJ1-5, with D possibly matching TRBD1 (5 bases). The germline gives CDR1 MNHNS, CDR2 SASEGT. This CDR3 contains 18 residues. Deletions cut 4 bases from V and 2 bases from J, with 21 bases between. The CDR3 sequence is CASSARDAAVWGNQPQHF. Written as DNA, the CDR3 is TGTGCCAGCAGTGCCCGGGACGCGGCCGTCTGGGGCAATCAGCCCCAGCATTTT.

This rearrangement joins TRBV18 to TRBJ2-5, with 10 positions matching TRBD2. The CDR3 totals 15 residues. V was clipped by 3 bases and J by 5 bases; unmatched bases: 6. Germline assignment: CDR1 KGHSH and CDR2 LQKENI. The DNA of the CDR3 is TGTGCCAGCTCACCCGGCCTAGCGGGAGCGGAGACCCAGTACTTC. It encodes CASSPGLAGAETQYF.

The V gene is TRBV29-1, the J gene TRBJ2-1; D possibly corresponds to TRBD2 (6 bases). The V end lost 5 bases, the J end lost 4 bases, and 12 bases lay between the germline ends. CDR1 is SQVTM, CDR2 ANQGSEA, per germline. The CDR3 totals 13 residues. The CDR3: CSVHSRGYNEQFF. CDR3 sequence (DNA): TGCAGCGTTCATTCACGGGGGTACAATGAGCAGTTCTTC.

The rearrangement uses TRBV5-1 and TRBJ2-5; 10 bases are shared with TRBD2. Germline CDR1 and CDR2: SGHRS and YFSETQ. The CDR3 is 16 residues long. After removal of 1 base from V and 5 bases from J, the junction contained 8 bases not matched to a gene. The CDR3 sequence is CASSLPAVAGGETQYF. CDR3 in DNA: TGCGCCAGCAGCTTGCCCGCCGTAGCGGGAGGCGAGACCCAGTACTTC. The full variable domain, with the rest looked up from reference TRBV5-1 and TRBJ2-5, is KAGVTQTPRYLIKTRGQQVTLSCSPISGHRSVSWYQQTPGQGLQFLFEYFSETQRNKGNFPGRFSGRQFSNSRSEMNVSTLELGDSALYLCASSLPAVAGGETQYFGPGTRLLVL.